This paragraph covers one TCR beta chain sequence. The antigen is undetermined. TCRbeta library construction was performed incorporating unique molecular identifiers. MiXCR was run by TCRdb on the PCR reads, yielding one entry per CDR3 protein. The data hold around 130,000 distinct CDR3 sequences, with roughly 10% observed a single time. J was trimmed by 0 bases and V by 4 bases; bases with no gene match: 6. This CDR3 is 15 amino acids long. Germline values: CDR1 MDHEN, CDR2 SYDVKM. This sample is part of a study of T-cell reconstitution after alpha-beta-depleted transplantation in children. Findings of the study overall: Expanded clones from the graft, numbering several hundred, reportedly supplied alpha-beta T cells about two months after transplant.

The receptor comes from a girl under three years old who had a stem cell transplant for combined immunodeficiency, so the T cells may come from the graft donor. The chain recombines TRBV28 with TRBJ2-7, with TRBD1 identical over 7 bases. This specimen consisted of PBMCs, mostly from graft donor cells, obtained 180 days after TCRalphabeta/CD19-depleted stem cell transplant. The CDR3 loop is CASSSPGQYSYEQYF. CDR3 nucleotide sequence: TGTGCCAGCAGTTCCCCGGGACAGTACTCCTACGAGCAGTACTTC.